The 29 T cell receptor beta chains presented below share a single source sample, sequenced in a study of shared clonotypes between healthy human individuals. Data came from immunoSEQ multiplex PCR; TCRdb stores just in-frame clones and leaves some out. The profile shows approximately 2.5 million clones, approximately 90% of them singletons. The sequenced sample consisted of naive CD4+ T cells sorted from blood. The subset was: CD45RA+ positively selected. The receptors were sampled from a man aged 18 to 29 in good health.

V is TRBV6-6 and J is TRBJ1-5, with D unclear. Germline V gives CDR1 MNHNY, CDR2 SVGAGI (reference sequence). The CDR3 runs to 15 residues. Trimming removed 6 bases at V and 1 base at J, with 13 bases between. The CDR3 loop is CASRERADSNQPQHF. In nucleotides, the CDR3 is TGTGCCAGCAGAGAGAGGGCCGACAGCAATCAGCCCCAGCATTTT.

The gene calls are TRBV14 and TRBJ2-7; TRBD1 aligns across 11 bases. V dropped 6 bases and J dropped 3; count of bases not matched to a gene: 7. This CDR3 contains 15 residues. Per germline, CDR1 SGHDN and CDR2 FVKESK. In DNA, the CDR3 is TGTGCCAGCAGAACCTCCGGGACAGGGGGCTACGAGCAGTACTTC. The encoded protein is CASRTSGTGGYEQYF.

The chain recombines TRBV9 with TRBJ2-7; the D gene is possibly TRBD2 (6 bases). The CDR3 runs to 14 residues. Trimming shortened V by 3 bases and J by 5 bases, and 15 bases separated the two germline ends. Germline V lookup: CDR1 SGDLS, CDR2 YYNGEE. The CDR3 DNA reads as TGTGCCAGCAGCGACGGGAGTTTGAAAAACGAGCAGTACTTC. Translation gives CASSDGSLKNEQYF. Filled out from reference TRBV9 and TRBJ2-7, the complete variable domain reads DSGVTQTPKHLITATGQRVTLRCSPRSGDLSVYWYQQSLDQGLQFLIQYYNGEERAKGNILERFSAQQFPDLHSELNLSSLELGDSALYFCASSDGSLKNEQYFGPGTRLTVT.

The chain employs TRBV7-3 and TRBJ1-3; TRBD1 is a possible D gene (5 bases). Germline lookup yields CDR1 SGHTA and CDR2 FQGTGA. V was clipped by 6 bases and J by 1 base, with 25 bases between them. CDR3 length: 19 amino acids. The CDR3 sequence: CASSRSGSSIERSGNTIYF. CDR3 nucleotide sequence: TGTGCCAGCAGTCGGTCAGGGAGTTCTATTGAACGGTCTGGAAACACCATATATTTT.

The chain employs TRBV4-1 and TRBJ2-1, with D possibly being TRBD2 (5 bases). Between the trimmed V and J ends, which lost 2 bases and 0 bases, there was a span of 11 bases. CDR1 and CDR2 (germline): MGHRA, YSYEKL. The CDR3 is 16 residues long. The CDR3 DNA is TGCGCCAGCAGCCAACGGACTGTCCTCTCCTACAATGAGCAGTTCTTC. Translation: CASSQRTVLSYNEQFF.

The chain has TRBV18 and TRBJ2-5, with TRBD1 as a possible D gene (6 bases). CDR1 and CDR2 from the germline V gene are KGHSH and LQKENI. V lost 4 bases and J 3 bases, leaving 9 bases between the germline ends. The CDR3 spans 13 residues. The CDR3 region is CASSRTGKETQYF. In DNA, the CDR3 is TGTGCCAGCTCACGTACAGGGAAAGAGACCCAGTACTTC.

This chain connects TRBV6-1 to TRBJ1-5; no clear D. CDR3 size: 15 residues. Germline values: CDR1 MNHNS, CDR2 SASEGT. V dropped 0 bases and J dropped 5 bases, with 11 bases sitting between them. The CDR3 DNA reads as TGTGCCAGCAGTGAAGCGTTCTACGGACATCAGCCCCAGCATTTT. Translation gives CASSEAFYGHQPQHF.

The gene calls are TRBV9 and TRBJ2-1, with D perhaps being TRBD1 or TRBD2 (5 bases each). The CDR3 has 13 amino acids. The germline gives CDR1 SGDLS, CDR2 YYNGEE. V lost 2 bases, J lost 7 bases, and 10 bases lay in between. In DNA, the CDR3 is TGTGCCAGCAGCGTCACGTGGGGGAATGAGCAGTTCTTC. Its translation is CASSVTWGNEQFF.

Turning to this clone: Other DNA sequences in this sample translate to the same CDR3. The chain carries TRBV7-2 and TRBJ2-3; no firm D call. V lost 1 base, J lost 1 base, and 6 bases lay in between. Germline V lookup: CDR1 SGHTA, CDR2 FQGNSA. This CDR3 is 14 amino acids long. The CDR3 region is CASSLGRGTDTQYF. CDR3 coding DNA: TGTGCCAGCAGCTTAGGACGGGGCACAGATACGCAGTATTTT.

V usage is TRBV25-1 and J usage is TRBJ2-7; D call uncertain. The V gene's germline CDR1 is MGHDK and CDR2 SYGVNS. This CDR3 contains 12 residues. Trimming left V 6 bases short and J 6 bases short, with 12 bases between. The DNA for the CDR3 is TGTGCCAGCAGCGTTAGTGGACGCGAGCAGTACTTC. It yields the protein CASSVSGREQYF.

This sequence joins TRBV18 and TRBJ2-7; weak D call: TRBD2 (6 bases). CDR3 length: 13 residues. Trimming cost V 2 bases and J 7 bases, with 12 bases left between them. Per the germline V gene, CDR1 is KGHSH and CDR2 is LQKENI. The CDR3 region is CASSPGGSWEQYF. CDR3 DNA sequence: TGTGCCAGCTCACCAGGAGGGTCCTGGGAGCAGTACTTC.

The chain has TRBV19 and TRBJ1-5; TRBD1 agrees at 8 bases. The germline V gene has CDR1 LNHDA and CDR2 SQIVND (reference sequence). The V and J ends lost 6 bases and 4 bases, in that order; junction bases with no gene match: 8. This CDR3 has 15 amino acids. CDR3 sequence reads: CASRTGTGGNQPQHF. The CDR3, as DNA: TGTGCCAGTAGGACCGGGACAGGTGGGAATCAGCCCCAGCATTTT.

This chain links TRBV6-1 with TRBJ1-5; 7 nucleotides align to TRBD1. CDR3 size: 16 residues. The junction had 5 bases not matched to a gene; V was cut back by 3 bases and J by 0 bases. CDR1 and CDR2 from the germline V gene are MNHNS and SASEGT. CDR3 bases: TGTGCCAGCAGTGAGCGGGACAGTCATAGCAATCAGCCCCAGCATTTT. Translating it yields CASSERDSHSNQPQHF.

This chain connects TRBV28 to TRBJ2-2, with TRBD1 matching over 9 bases. CDR1 and CDR2 from the germline V gene are MDHEN and SYDVKM. The junction had 8 bases not matched to a gene; V was cut back by 5 bases and J by 7 bases. This CDR3 contains 15 residues. CDR3 DNA sequence: TGTGCCAGCAGTAACAACAGGGGGCTGGTCGGGGAGCTGTTTTTT. It encodes CASSNNRGLVGELFF. Full variable domain (outside the CDR3, taken from reference TRBV28 and TRBJ2-2): DVKVTQSSRYLVKRTGEKVFLECVQDMDHENMFWYRQDPGLGLRLIYFSYDVKMKEKGDIPEGYSVSREKKERFSLILESASTNQTSMYLCASSNNRGLVGELFFGEGSRLTVL.

This clone was seen just once. The same CDR3 can be traced to other DNA sequences in this sample. The chain joins TRBV7-9 to TRBJ1-4, with D unclear. The CDR3 is made up of 15 amino acids. V gave up 5 bases and J gave up 0 bases, with 10 bases separating them. Germline CDR1 SEHNR, CDR2 FQNEAQ (reference sequence). In DNA, the CDR3 is TGTGCCAGCAGCGCCCCGGGAGCAACTAATGAAAAACTGTTTTTT. Translating it yields CASSAPGATNEKLFF.

The chain carries TRBV5-1 and TRBJ2-2; tentatively, D is TRBD1 (6 bases). CDR1 is SGHRS, CDR2 YFSETQ, per germline. The CDR3 extends over 15 amino acids. The V end lost 1 base, the J end lost 2 bases, and 9 bases lay between the germline ends. The CDR3 coding sequence is TGCGCCAGCAGCTTGCCCAGGGGAAACACCGGGGAGCTGTTTTTT. Residues: CASSLPRGNTGELFF.

This clone has just one count. This rearrangement joins TRBV18 to TRBJ2-2; D call uncertain. Trimming stripped 2 bases from V and 5 bases from J, with 9 bases between. There are 14 residues in the CDR3. CDR1 is KGHSH and CDR2 is LQKENI in the germline V gene. The CDR3 nucleotides read TGTGCCAGCTCACCAGCATTCCTTACCGGGGAGCTGTTTTTT. Translating it yields CASSPAFLTGELFF.

The sample holds a few counts of this clone. The V and J genes are TRBV5-6 and TRBJ1-6; maybe TRBD1 (5 bases). Germline loops: CDR1 SGHDT, CDR2 YYEEEE. Trimming cost V 4 bases and J 7 bases, with 15 bases left between them. This CDR3 comprises 15 residues. The chain's CDR3 is CASSLEGRENSPLHF. CDR3 DNA sequence: TGTGCCAGCAGCCTCGAGGGGCGGGAGAATTCACCCCTCCACTTT.

Only one count was recorded for this clone. The rearrangement joins TRBV29-1 to TRBJ1-5, with a tentative D call TRBD1 (5 bases). Germline V gene sequence: CDR1 SQVTM, CDR2 ANQGSEA. The germline V and J ends were trimmed by 4 bases and 1 base, with 14 bases remaining between them. The CDR3 loop spans 15 amino acids. The CDR3 spells CSVAGSGVSNQPQHF. The CDR3 DNA is TGCAGCGTTGCCGGATCGGGGGTGAGCAATCAGCCCCAGCATTTT. Based on the CDR3 plus reference TRBV29-1 and TRBJ1-5, the full variable domain is SAVISQKPSRDICQRGTSLTIQCQVDSQVTMMFWYRQQPGQSLTLIATANQGSEATYESGFVIDKFPISRPNLTFSTLTVSNMSPEDSSIYLCSVAGSGVSNQPQHFGDGTRLSIL.

About this clone itself: The sample has other DNA sequences that encode this CDR3 too. The chain has TRBV10-3 and TRBJ2-1; D unclear. V lost 3 bases to trimming and J lost 5 bases, with 2 bases between them. This CDR3 spans 11 amino acids. CDR1 ENHRY and CDR2 SYGVKD come from the germline V gene. The DNA for the CDR3 is TGTGCCATCAGTGACAACAATGAGCAGTTCTTC. Its translation is CAISDNNEQFF.

The J gene is TRBJ1-1, the V gene TRBV9; tentative D call: TRBD1 (6 bases). V dropped 0 bases and J dropped 0 bases, with 9 bases sitting between them. Looked up from germline, CDR1 is SGDLS and CDR2 is YYNGEE. This CDR3 is 15 amino acids long. CDR3 loop: CASSVEGDLNTEAFF. CDR3 nucleotide sequence: TGTGCCAGCAGCGTAGAGGGGGATCTGAACACTGAAGCTTTCTTT.

As regards this clone: Different DNA sequences within this sample yield the same CDR3. The V gene is TRBV2, the J gene TRBJ1-5, with 8 bases that match TRBD1. The CDR3 spans 15 residues. Germline V gene data show CDR1 as SNHLY and CDR2 as FYNNEI. After removal of 4 bases from V and 0 bases from J, the junction contained 2 bases not matched to a gene. This CDR3 is CASSGDRHSNQPQHF. DNA for the CDR3: TGTGCCAGCAGTGGGGACAGGCATAGCAATCAGCCCCAGCATTTT. Looking up the rest from reference TRBV2 and TRBJ1-5 gives the full variable domain: EPEVTQTPSHQVTQMGQEVILRCVPISNHLYFYWYRQILGQKVEFLVSFYNNEISEKSEIFDDQFSVERPDGSNFTLKIRSTKLEDSAMYFCASSGDRHSNQPQHFGDGTRLSIL.

The chain combines TRBV6-5 with TRBJ2-7, with 7 bases identical to TRBD1. Germline lookup yields CDR1 MNHEY and CDR2 SVGAGI. V gave up 5 bases and J gave up 2 bases; unmatched junction bases: 6. The CDR3 is 14 amino acids. The CDR3: CASSPYRGAYEQYF. Written as DNA, the CDR3 is TGTGCCAGCAGTCCGTACAGGGGAGCCTACGAGCAGTACTTC.

This chain's CDR3 is CASSLGSNEQYF. The CDR3 DNA reads TGCGCCAGCAGCTTGGGGAGTAACGAGCAGTACTTC. V gene TRBV5-1 combines with J gene TRBJ2-7, with D uncertain. CDR3 size: 12 residues. Trimming stripped 0 bases from V and 5 bases from J, with 6 bases between. The germline gives CDR1 SGHRS, CDR2 YFSETQ.

This chain connects TRBV5-1 to TRBJ1-4; possible D gene TRBD1, 5 bases. This CDR3 contains 15 residues. Trimming cost V 4 bases and J 5 bases, with 15 bases left between them. Germline CDR1 SGHRS, CDR2 YFSETQ. DNA for the CDR3: TGCGCCAGCAGCGGAACCGGGACGGAAAATGAAAAACTGTTTTTT. Translating gives CASSGTGTENEKLFF.

The chain has TRBV6-1 and TRBJ1-5; TRBD1 matches 10 bases. V trimming: 4 bases; J trimming: 7 bases; junction bases outside the gene matches: 1. The CDR3 length is 13 residues. CDR1 is MNHNS and CDR2 is SASEGT in the germline V gene. The CDR3 reads CASSGTGGQPQHF. The CDR3, as DNA: TGTGCCAGCAGTGGGACAGGGGGACAGCCCCAGCATTTT.

The chain has TRBV10-1 and TRBJ1-2, with unresolved D. Germline V gives CDR1 WNHNN, CDR2 SYGVQD (reference sequence). The CDR3 runs 12 residues. V gave up 11 bases and J gave up 2 bases, with 12 bases separating them. The CDR3, as DNA: TGCGCCCGAGGATATCCAAACTATGGCTACACCTTC. Residues: CARGYPNYGYTF.

The rearrangement uses TRBV6-1 and TRBJ2-7; D may be TRBD2 (5 bases). In germline, CDR1 is MNHNS, CDR2 SASEGT. V was trimmed by 0 bases and J by 7 bases, leaving 13 bases between them. The CDR3 length is 14 residues. The CDR3 DNA follows: TGTGCCAGCAGTGAAGCGCCCGGCGGGCGGGAGCAGTACTTC. Protein: CASSEAPGGREQYF.

The V and J genes are TRBV9 and TRBJ2-7, with D perhaps matching TRBD2 (5 bases). Trimming took off 4 bases at V and 3 bases at J, with 11 bases between the two ends. The CDR3 totals 13 residues. In germline, CDR1 is SGDLS, CDR2 YYNGEE. CDR3 residues: CASSPGIYYEQYF. The CDR3 DNA follows: TGTGCCAGCAGCCCGGGGATTTACTACGAGCAGTACTTC.